This T cell receptor beta chain was observed in a study of T cell repertoires in cytomegalovirus infection. MiXCR, run by TCRdb on the reads, gives a single entry per CDR3 protein. Among tens of thousands of distinct CDR3 sequences, around 27% were seen once, and the ten largest hold 59%. CDR1 and CDR2 from the germline V gene are SGHTA and FQGNSA. This CDR3 is built from 13 residues. V was cut by 11 bases and J by 5 bases, with 18 bases left in between. About this clonotype itself: Its antigen is unidentified.

The source of this sequence is a human donor in good health (CMV status not recorded). Some clones in this sample may be carry-over from other donors' samples. The chain combines TRBV7-2 with TRBJ1-1; D is unresolved. The material was CD8+ T cells from cultured PBMCs, obtained from culture after CMV antigen stimulation. CDR3 in DNA: TGTGCCGGAGGGTTTAGTCTCGGGACTGAAGCTTTCTTT. Its translation is CAGGFSLGTEAFF. Full variable domain (rest looked up from reference TRBV7-2 and TRBJ1-1): GAGVSQSPSNKVTEKGKDVELRCDPISGHTALYWYRQSLGQGLEFLIYFQGNSAPDKSGLPSDRFSAERTGGSVSTLTIQRTQQEDSAVYLCAGGFSLGTEAFFGQGTRLTVV.